This T cell receptor beta chain was recorded in a study of OX40 agonist ivuxolimab in advanced cancers. About the study as a whole: Ivuxolimab, which targeted the costimulatory receptor OX40 (CD134), was an agonistic, fully human IgG2 monoclonal antibody. The point of sequencing TCRbeta in the periphery was to test whether ivuxolimab changed TCR sequence diversity and drove clonal T-cell expansion. Prior anti-PD-1, anti-PD-L1 or anti-CTLA-4 therapy was permitted, and checkpoint inhibitors had been received by about 37% of dose-escalation patients. The paper reports the monotherapy dose-escalation portion (N of about 52 patients) of the phase I ivuxolimab trial. In the dose-escalation cohort, approximately 80% of patients were male, and the mean age was approximately 60 years with a range of roughly 20 to 79. Of the roughly 50 dose-escalation patients, hepatocellular carcinoma was present in around 19, melanoma in around 15, renal cell carcinoma in 9 and head and neck cancer in 9. Three dose-escalation patients achieved partial responses, one with hepatocellular carcinoma and two with cutaneous melanoma. Intravenous ivuxolimab was administered to patients every 2 weeks at six dose levels: 0.01, 0.1, 0.3, 1.5, 3 and 10 mg/kg.

The trial excluded patients who had a history of autoimmune disease or who were on systemic immunosuppression. Peripheral blood for TCR sequencing was drawn from every dose cohort at baseline, at cycle 4 day 1 and at cycle 7 day 1. The samples were taken from a phase I, first-in-human, multicenter, open-label dose-escalation trial of ivuxolimab. Adults with locally advanced or metastatic head and neck squamous cell, hepatocellular, melanoma or renal cell carcinoma were enrolled in the trial. Before TCR sequencing, CD4+ T cells and CD8+ T cells were sorted from peripheral blood as separate populations. Per the germline V gene, SGHRS is the CDR1 and YFSETQ is the CDR2. Counted from cysteine to phenylalanine, this CDR3 has 15 amino acids. The only DNA kept is the CDR3, 45 bases in frame from the first base. V has 4 bases trimmed and J has 10 bases trimmed; junction bases matching no gene number 8. Genomic DNA was extracted from sorted cells for sequencing of the TCRbeta CDR3 region. The immunoSEQ Assay was used for sequencing of TCRbeta CDR3 regions. TCRdb took this table from immuneACCESS and kept in-frame rearrangements with V and J called. Such tables lack part of the clones; where checked against another copy, unresolved V genes explain under half of the gap, and the rest is unexplained. The sample has about 53,000 clones on record, 75% to 85% of them singletons. The ten largest clones represent under 3% of the sample.

Points the paper makes about the study in general: Low levels of normalized T-cell clonal expansion were also seen in some nonresponding patients. Which antigens the clonally expanded peripheral T cells were specific for was not determined. Partial responders in the 0.1-3.0 mg/kg groups had among the lowest normalized peripheral clonal expansion, especially among CD8+ T cells. At doses of 0.1 to 3.0 mg/kg, clonal expansion of both CD4+ and CD8+ blood T cells was observed from baseline to week 6. After ivuxolimab, expanded clones were on average more numerous among CD8+ T cells than among CD4+ T cells.

Remarks on this clone: The antigen it binds to is not known. No quality values exist for individual bases; no much larger clone is one base distant.

The chain uses TRBV5-1 and TRBJ1-6, and 10 junctional nucleotides match TRBD1. Sequencing was performed on CD4+ or CD8+ T cells sorted from blood, taken in a trial of the OX40 agonist ivuxolimab. The origin of this receptor is an adult with an advanced solid tumor such as melanoma, head and neck, liver or kidney cancer. In nucleotides, the sequence is TGCGCCAGCAGCAGCCGGGACAGGGGTGACTCACCCCTCCACTTT. This encodes CASSSRDRGDSPLHF. Beyond the CDR3, the reference TRBV5-1 and TRBJ1-6 genes provide the residues; the full variable domain reads: KAGVTQTPRYLIKTRGQQVTLSCSPISGHRSVSWYQQTPGQGLQFLFEYFSETQRNKGNFPGRFSGRQFSNSRSEMNVSTLELGDSALYLCASSSRDRGDSPLHFGNGTRLTVT.